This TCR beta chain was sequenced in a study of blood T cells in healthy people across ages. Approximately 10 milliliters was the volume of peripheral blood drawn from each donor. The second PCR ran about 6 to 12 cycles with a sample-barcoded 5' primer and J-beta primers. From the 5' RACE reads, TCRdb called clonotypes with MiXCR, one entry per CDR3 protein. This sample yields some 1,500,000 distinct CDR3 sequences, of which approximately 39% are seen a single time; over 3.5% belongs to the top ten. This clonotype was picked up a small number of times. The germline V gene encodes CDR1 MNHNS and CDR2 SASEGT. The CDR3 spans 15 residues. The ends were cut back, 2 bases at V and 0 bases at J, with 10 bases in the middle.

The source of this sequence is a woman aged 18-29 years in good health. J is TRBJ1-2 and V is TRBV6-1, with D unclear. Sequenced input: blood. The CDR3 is CASSEKGSANYGYTF. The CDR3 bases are TGTGCCAGCAGTGAAAAAGGGTCAGCTAACTATGGCTACACCTTC.